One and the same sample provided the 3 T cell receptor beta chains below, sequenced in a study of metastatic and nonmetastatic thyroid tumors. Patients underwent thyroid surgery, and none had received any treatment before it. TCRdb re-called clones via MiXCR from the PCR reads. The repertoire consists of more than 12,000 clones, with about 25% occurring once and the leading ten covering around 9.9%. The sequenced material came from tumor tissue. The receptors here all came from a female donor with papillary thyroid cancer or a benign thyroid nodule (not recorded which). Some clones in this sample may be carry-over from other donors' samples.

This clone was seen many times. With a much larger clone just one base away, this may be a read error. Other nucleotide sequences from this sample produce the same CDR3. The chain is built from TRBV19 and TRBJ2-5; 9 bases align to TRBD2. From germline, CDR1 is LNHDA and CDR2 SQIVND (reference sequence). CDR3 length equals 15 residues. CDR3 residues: CASKEGSSGSETQYF. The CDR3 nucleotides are TGCGCCAGTAAGGAGGGGAGTAGCGGGAGTGAGACCCAGTACTTC. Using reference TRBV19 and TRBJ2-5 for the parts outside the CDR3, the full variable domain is DGGITQSPKYLFRKEGQNVTLSCEQNLNHDAMYWYRQDPGQGLRLIYYSQIVNDFQKGDIAEGYSVSREKKESFPLTVTSAQKNPTAFYLCASKEGSSGSETQYFGPGTRLLVL.

The DNA for the CDR3 is TGCAGTGCTAGAGATCGGGAGGGGAGTTACAATGAGCAGTTCTTC. Its protein product is CSARDREGSYNEQFF. The chain links TRBV20-1 to TRBJ2-1; 8 bases fit TRBD2. From germline, CDR1 is DFQATT and CDR2 SNEGSKA (reference sequence). CDR3 length: 15 residues. V dropped 0 bases and J dropped 4; count of bases not matched to a gene: 5.

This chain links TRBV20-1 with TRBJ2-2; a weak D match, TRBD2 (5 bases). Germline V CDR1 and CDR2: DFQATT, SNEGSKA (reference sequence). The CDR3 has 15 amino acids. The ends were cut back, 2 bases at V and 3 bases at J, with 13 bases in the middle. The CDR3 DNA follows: TGCAGTGCTAGATCACTAGAGCTAGACACCGGGGAGCTGTTTTTT. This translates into CSARSLELDTGELFF.